This T cell receptor beta chain was sequenced during a study of blood T cell repertoires in COVID-19. Study overall: Samples came from the United States, Italy and Spain, spanning acute and convalescent COVID-19.

In the source study's methods: Amplification with reference gene primers provided the estimates of nucleated cell counts. The table came from immunoSEQ multiplex PCR; TCRdb's copy has only in-frame clones and leaves some out. V and J calls and clone size are given by that table; D and trimming were obtained from the DNA. The table records around 140,000 clones, around 81% of them present only once. This CDR3 spans 11 amino acids. Trimming took 3 bases from V and 2 from J, leaving 3 bases between them. CDR1 and CDR2 from the germline V gene are SQVTM and ANQGSEA. The TCR was taken from a woman aged 55-70 years with acute or convalescent COVID-19. The sequencing sample was made of peripheral blood. The chain employs TRBV29-1 and TRBJ2-3; no clear D gene. The CDR3 DNA is TGCAGCGTTGATATCACAGATACGCAGTATTTT. It specifies CSVDITDTQYF.